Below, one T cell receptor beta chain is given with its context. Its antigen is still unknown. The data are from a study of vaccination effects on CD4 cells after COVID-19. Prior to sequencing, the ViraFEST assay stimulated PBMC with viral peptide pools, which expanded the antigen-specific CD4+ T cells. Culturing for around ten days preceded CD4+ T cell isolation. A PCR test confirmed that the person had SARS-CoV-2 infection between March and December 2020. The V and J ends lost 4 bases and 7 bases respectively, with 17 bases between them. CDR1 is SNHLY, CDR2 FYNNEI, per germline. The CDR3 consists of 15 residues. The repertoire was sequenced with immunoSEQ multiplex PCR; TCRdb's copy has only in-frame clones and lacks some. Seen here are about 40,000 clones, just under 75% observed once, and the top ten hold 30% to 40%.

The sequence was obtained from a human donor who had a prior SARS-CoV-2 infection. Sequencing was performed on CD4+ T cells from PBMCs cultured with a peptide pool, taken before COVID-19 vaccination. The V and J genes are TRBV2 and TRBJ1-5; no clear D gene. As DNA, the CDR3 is TGTGCCAGCAGTGGAGGAGGATTGGGGAGCCAGCCCCAGCATTTT. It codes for CASSGGGLGSQPQHF.